The clone carrying this T cell receptor (beta chain) was observed at least ten times. Antigen specificity is unknown. Germline V CDR1 and CDR2: MNHNY, SVGAGI (reference sequence). CDR3 length: 15 amino acids. Trimming took 6 bases from V and 1 from J, leaving 14 bases between them. Attachment of unique molecular identifiers to individual cDNA molecules was performed. TCRdb re-analysed the 5' RACE reads in MiXCR, keeping a single row per CDR3 protein. The sample lists tens of thousands of distinct CDR3 sequences, 4.5% to 5.5% occurring once. The data derive from a study of early T cells in non-severe SARS-CoV-2 infection. General study points: VDJdb-based annotation leaned toward anti-spike CD8 responses and missed private and CD4 specificities.

The V gene is TRBV6-6, the J gene TRBJ2-3, with TRBD2 as a possible D gene (6 bases). Sequenced sample: whole blood. This receptor was obtained from an adult who was a healthcare worker with PCR-confirmed SARS-CoV-2 infection or an uninfected control (not recorded which). In nucleotides, the CDR3 is TGTGCCAGCAGCTGGTGGGGGGTGGGCACAGATACGCAGTATTTT. It yields the protein CASSWWGVGTDTQYF.